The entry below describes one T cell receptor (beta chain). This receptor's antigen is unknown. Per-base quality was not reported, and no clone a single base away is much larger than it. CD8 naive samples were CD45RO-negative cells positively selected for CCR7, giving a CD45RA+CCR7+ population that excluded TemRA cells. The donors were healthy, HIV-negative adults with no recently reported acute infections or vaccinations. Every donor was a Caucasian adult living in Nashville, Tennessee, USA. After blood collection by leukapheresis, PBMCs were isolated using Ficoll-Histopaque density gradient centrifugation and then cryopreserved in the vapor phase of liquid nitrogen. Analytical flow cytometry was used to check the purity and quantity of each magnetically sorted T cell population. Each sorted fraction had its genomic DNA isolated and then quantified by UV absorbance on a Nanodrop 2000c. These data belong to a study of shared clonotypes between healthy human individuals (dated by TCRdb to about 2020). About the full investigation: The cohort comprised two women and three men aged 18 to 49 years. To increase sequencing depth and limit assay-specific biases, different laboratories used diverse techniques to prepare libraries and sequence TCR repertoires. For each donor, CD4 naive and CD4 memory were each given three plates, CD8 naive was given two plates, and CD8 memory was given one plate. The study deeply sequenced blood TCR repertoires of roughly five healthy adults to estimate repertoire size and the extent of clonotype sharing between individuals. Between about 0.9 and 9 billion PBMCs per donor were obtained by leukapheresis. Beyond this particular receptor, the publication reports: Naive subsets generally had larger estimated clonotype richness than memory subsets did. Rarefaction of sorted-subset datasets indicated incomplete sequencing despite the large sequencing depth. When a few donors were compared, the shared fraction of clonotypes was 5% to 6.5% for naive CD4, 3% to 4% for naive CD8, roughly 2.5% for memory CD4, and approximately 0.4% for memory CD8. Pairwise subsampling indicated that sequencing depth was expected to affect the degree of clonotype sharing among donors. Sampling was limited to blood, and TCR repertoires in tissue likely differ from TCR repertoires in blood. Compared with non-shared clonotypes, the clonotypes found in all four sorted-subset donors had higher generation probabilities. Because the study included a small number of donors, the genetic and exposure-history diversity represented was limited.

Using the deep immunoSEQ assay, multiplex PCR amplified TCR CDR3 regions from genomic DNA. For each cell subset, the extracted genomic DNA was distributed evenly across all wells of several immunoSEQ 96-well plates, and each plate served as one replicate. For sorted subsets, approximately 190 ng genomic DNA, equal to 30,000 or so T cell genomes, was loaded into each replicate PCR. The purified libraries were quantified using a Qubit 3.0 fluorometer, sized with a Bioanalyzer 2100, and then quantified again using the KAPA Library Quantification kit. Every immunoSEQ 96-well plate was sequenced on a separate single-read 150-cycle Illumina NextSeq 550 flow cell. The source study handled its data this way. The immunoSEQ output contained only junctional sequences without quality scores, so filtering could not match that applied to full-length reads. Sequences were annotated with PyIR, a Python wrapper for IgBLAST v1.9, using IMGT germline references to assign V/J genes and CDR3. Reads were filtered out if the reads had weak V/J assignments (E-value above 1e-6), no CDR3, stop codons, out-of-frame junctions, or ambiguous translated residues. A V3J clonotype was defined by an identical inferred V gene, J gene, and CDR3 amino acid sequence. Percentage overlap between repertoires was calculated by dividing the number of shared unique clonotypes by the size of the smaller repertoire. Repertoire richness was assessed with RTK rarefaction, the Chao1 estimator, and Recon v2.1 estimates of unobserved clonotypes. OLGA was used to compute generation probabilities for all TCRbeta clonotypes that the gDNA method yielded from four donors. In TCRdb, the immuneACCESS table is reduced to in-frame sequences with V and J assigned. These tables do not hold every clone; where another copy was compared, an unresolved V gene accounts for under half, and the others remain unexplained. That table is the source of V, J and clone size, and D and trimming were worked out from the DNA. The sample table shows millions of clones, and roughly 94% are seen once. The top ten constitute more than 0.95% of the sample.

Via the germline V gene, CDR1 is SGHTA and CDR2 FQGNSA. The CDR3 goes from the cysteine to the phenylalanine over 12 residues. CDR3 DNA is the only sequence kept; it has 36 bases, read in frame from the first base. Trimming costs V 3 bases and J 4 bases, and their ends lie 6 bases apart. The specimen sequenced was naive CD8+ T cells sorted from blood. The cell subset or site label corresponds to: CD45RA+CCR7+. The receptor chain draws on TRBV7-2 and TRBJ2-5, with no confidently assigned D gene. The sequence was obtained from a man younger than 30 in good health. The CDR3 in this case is CASSFILETQYF. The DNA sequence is TGTGCCAGCAGCTTTATACTAGAGACCCAGTACTTC.